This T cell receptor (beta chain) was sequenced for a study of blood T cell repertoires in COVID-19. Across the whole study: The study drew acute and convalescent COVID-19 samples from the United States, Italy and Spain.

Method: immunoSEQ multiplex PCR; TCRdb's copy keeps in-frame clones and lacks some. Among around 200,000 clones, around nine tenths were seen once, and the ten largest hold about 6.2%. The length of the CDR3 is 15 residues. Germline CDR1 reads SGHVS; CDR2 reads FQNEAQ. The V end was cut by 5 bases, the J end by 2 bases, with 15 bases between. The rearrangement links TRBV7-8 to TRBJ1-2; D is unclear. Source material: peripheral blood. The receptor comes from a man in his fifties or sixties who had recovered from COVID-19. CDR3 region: CASSIAGRSNYGYTF. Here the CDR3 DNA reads TGTGCCAGCAGCATCGCAGGTCGGTCAAACTATGGCTACACCTTC.